The TCR beta chain under discussion was sequenced for a study of cytomegalovirus exposure and HLA in healthy donors (dated by TCRdb to 2015 to 2018). For the wider study: In an earlier analysis of 550 to 750 of the donors, about 270 Gb of sequence data and some 120 million unique TCR beta sequences from about 190 million T cells were reported. Approximately 310 gigabases of sequencing data and 91 million or so unique TCR sequences made up an early release that covered about 640 HLA-typed donors. Of the 300 to 450 genotyped donors, over 65% fell in the genetic ancestry cluster associated with self-reported Caucasian donors. The study was designed to test whether signatures of past pathogen exposure could be identified by cataloging public T cell receptors. The study used immunosequencing to profile the T cell repertoires of approximately 690 subjects and linked those repertoires to cytomegalovirus serostatus. Along with the approximately 700-subject first cohort, a separate validation cohort of about 110 different subjects was used. To predict cytomegalovirus infection status, the study combined high-throughput TCR immunosequencing, statistical association of individual TCRs with disease status, and machine learning. A later analysis re-analyzed previously published TCR beta repertoires from 650 to 800 donors and added high-resolution HLA genotyping to study TCR occurrence patterns. In the later analysis, no new phenotypic data were used to find candidate immune exposures; instead, reliance was placed on TCR beta sequences and their occurrence across donors. In an earlier analysis of about 590 of the donors, high-throughput TCR beta sequencing was used to judge whether each TCR beta V gene segment behaved as functional or pseudogenic. Donor age, sex, ethnicity and CMV serostatus were collected together with the repertoire data. A later genetic analysis took genome-wide SNP genotypes for about 55% of the roughly 700 donors and used that subset as a discovery cohort. All discovery cohort repertoires had been generated on a single sequencing platform. Both class I and class II loci were covered by HLA typing, at four-digit resolution. Typing coverage varied by locus: 629-630 donors for A, B, C, DRB1 and DQB1; roughly 500 for DQA1; nearly 610 for DPA1; roughly 450 for DPB1. Four to six DR-DQ haplotypes were handled as single units for association and clustering because linkage in the cohort was strong. On average, approximately 250,000 unique TCR beta nucleotide sequences were sequenced per donor among about 400 genotyped donors of the cohort, with roughly 20% of those sequences being non-productive.

Libraries came from the immunoSEQ multiplex PCR assay. A mixture of 60 forward primers for TCR Vbeta segments and 13 reverse primers for TCR Jbeta segments was used in the multiplex PCR. Amplification of the CDR3 region of rearranged TCR beta genes was performed with a multiplex PCR assay on genomic DNA. Amplified TCR beta libraries were sequenced as 87-base-pair reads on the Illumina HiSeq System. The paper's data handling went like this. Across the 600 to 700 repertoires, a later analysis counted 75 million to 90 million unique TCR beta chains, 9.5 million to 12 million of which were shared by at least two donors. Raw reads were error-corrected and collapsed into unique sequences by a nearest-neighbor algorithm in which closely related sequences were merged to remove PCR and sequencing errors. Alignment of CDR3 sequences to IMGT reference sequences was used to assign V, D and J gene segments. Each retained sequence needed at least a six-nucleotide match to both a V gene segment and a J gene segment. A rearrangement was called productive if the CDR3 had no stop codons and remained in frame with V and J, and every other rearrangement was called non-productive. Following IMGT convention, CDR3 was defined as the stretch from the second conserved V-encoded cysteine up to the conserved J-encoded phenylalanine. Sequences without an unambiguous match to a single V gene segment were excluded from the earlier analysis of 587 of the donors. In an earlier analysis of some 590 of the donors, a V segment was called functional when productive rearrangements were above 56.7%, and segregating when the standard deviation between donors exceeded 5%. A statistical classification framework was developed to diagnose cytomegalovirus status using the catalog of TCR beta chain sequences. In a later analysis, V and J genes were assigned by comparing TCR nucleotide sequences against IMGT/GENE-DB human TR gene sequences. In a later analysis, CDR3 sequences and most-parsimonious VDJ recombination scenarios were assigned using the TCRdist pipeline. In a later analysis, every TCR beta chain was defined by the combination of its CDR3 amino acid sequence and its V-gene family, and reads without a unique V-gene family were dropped. A later analysis removed 592 highly shared, low-generation-probability nucleotide sequences to deal with suspected cross-contamination and a sequencing artifact. For each public chain, a later analysis derived a clonal expansion index from normalized ranks of inferred template counts within each repertoire. Generation probabilities in a later analysis came from a VDJ recombination model fitted to out-of-frame rearrangements, and those results were checked against IGoR. In a later analysis, hypergeometric tests were used to score TCR-TCR, TCR-HLA and TCR-CMV co-occurrence, with a repertoire-size bias correction applied to TCR pairs. False discovery rates were estimated in a later analysis by permuting HLA or CMV assignments 20 times. In a later analysis, co-occurring TCRs were grouped using DBSCAN, with TCRdist sequence similarity added in when clustering inside HLA-allele-positive subsets. Co-occurrence clustering excluded repertoires with fewer than 30,000 or more than 120,000 public chains, plus five with anomalous nucleotide sharing. Not all clones reach the TCRdb copy of this immuneACCESS table, which keeps in-frame sequences only. Checked studies attribute under half of the gap to unresolved V genes and leave the rest unexplained. V, J and clone size are taken as reported in that table, and D and trimming were inferred from the DNA itself. The sample yields about 98,000 clones; roughly 76% were counted once. 1.2% of the sample is taken by the ten largest.

With regard to this clone: This receptor's antigen is unknown. Base quality data are lacking; no much larger clone is found one base away.

The full study reports these points: Because counts were too low, about 15 rarely observed V segments, including chromosome 9 orphons, were left out of the earlier analysis of approximately 500 of the donors. The cohort was sequenced for TCR beta chains only, and without alpha or paired-chain data the features that could be detected were limited. V-gene and J-gene trimming of TCR beta chains was associated with a missense DCLRE1C variant in a later genetic analysis, and the association was replicated in an independent cohort. Because some donors lacked HLA typing at each locus, the association tests relied only on the typed subset. A cluster of highly shared sequence variants was judged likely to represent a technical artifact of the sequencing pipeline. In a later analysis, the rate of TCR association differed among HLA loci, with DRB1 alleles having the most associated TCRs and HLA-C alleles having the fewest. Specific HLA alleles were associated with 15,000 to 20,000 TCR beta sequences at a false discovery rate of 0.05 in a later analysis. CMV serostatus was the only immune exposure information available for the cohort. The classifier was reported to diagnose cytomegalovirus status with high specificity and sensitivity in both the original and validation cohorts. It was suggested by the authors that the approach could potentially be generalized to other disease states and immunological phenotypes. Sequencing depth was assumed to be roughly uniform across donors in the presence/absence analyses, though that assumption may not hold. A later analysis found that HLA-associated TCR beta chains were more clonally expanded and had lower generation probabilities than equally common non-associated chains. A later analysis found that most CMV-associated TCR beta chains appeared HLA-restricted, with HLA associations seemingly driven largely by CMV exposure. Most TCR sequences were observed very rarely across donors, whereas some public TCRs were present in many individuals. An earlier analysis of 587 of the donors showed that most TCR beta V segments appeared in productive rearrangements either about 87% or about 30% of the time, which broadly matched IMGT annotations. Several of the top co-occurrence clusters appeared to be linked to parvovirus B19, influenza, CMV and Epstein-Barr virus, according to a later analysis. Because the 87-base-pair reads could not distinguish some IMGT-functional V segments, including TRBV6-2 and TRBV6-3, those segments were excluded. Strong co-occurrence of HLA alleles, especially DR and DQ, made assigning TCR associations to individual alleles difficult. Correlated functional status among segregating V segments might be attributable to linkage disequilibrium, but an unknown experimental factor could not be ruled out. A further reported finding was that TCR beta sequences accurately predicted the HLA-A and HLA-B alleles for most subjects in the first cohort. According to a later genetic analysis, donors in an Asian-associated ancestry cluster had fewer N-insertions in productive TCRs than the approximately 610-donor mean. In vitro tests confirmed that a few of the cytomegalovirus-associated TCR beta chains recognize cytomegalovirus antigens. In the study, 150 to 200 TCR beta chains were listed as associated with cytomegalovirus.

V was cut back by 0 bases and J by 3 bases, leaving a gap of 14 bases between them. From its cysteine to its phenylalanine, the CDR3 spans 16 amino acids. This entry keeps only the CDR3 DNA: 48 bases, framed from base 1. In the germline V gene (reference sequence), CDR1 corresponds to SEHNR and CDR2 to FQNEAQ. The cohort consisted of 600 or so healthy bone marrow donors. At the time of sampling, all cohort members were nominally healthy, though unrecorded immune exposures were likely present. The donor was CMV seronegative and belonged to the group of 352 seronegative cohort members. Every donor gave a peripheral blood sample, and the peripheral blood mononuclear cells from that sample were used for TCR beta sequencing. Genomic DNA was extracted from the blood cell samples with the Qiagen DNeasy Blood Extraction Kit.

This TCR was sampled from a female donor in good health and CMV-seronegative. The rearranged chain carries TRBV7-9 and TRBJ1-1, and possibly TRBD1, on 5 matching bases. The specimen sequenced was PBMCs. The DNA sequence is given as TGTGCCAGCAGCTTAGCGTCGACAGCTAGAGACACTGAAGCTTTCTTT. This sequence encodes CASSLASTARDTEAFF.